This is a list of T cell receptor beta chains from one sample in a study of Graves' ophthalmopathy and Graves' hyperthyroidism. Each CDR3 protein is one row after TCRdb ran MiXCR on the multiplex PCR reads. The repertoire holds 200,000 to 300,000 distinct CDR3 sequences, 45% seen once, with more than 45% in the top ten. The source material was peripheral blood. The receptors come from an adult man with Graves' ophthalmopathy. Each CDR3 is given with its conserved first and last residue. The order of the fields is J gene, clone size, V gene, D gene, CDR3 DNA, CDR3 protein. The D gene is left open where the match is weak. Some rows mark clone size as missing; the rest say once, few, many or name a class of expanded clone.

j_call: TRBJ1-2
clone_size: once
v_call: TRBV7-8
d_call: TRBD1
cdr3_nt: TGTGCCAGCAGCTTAACTACTGACAGGGGCTTCTATGGCTACACCTTC
cdr3_aa: CASSLTTDRGFYGYTF

j_call: TRBJ2-5
clone_size: .
v_call: TRBV7-8
d_call: .
cdr3_nt: TGCGCCAGCAGCCAAGACGGCGCCGCGCGGACCCAGTACTTC
cdr3_aa: CASSQDGAARTQYF

j_call: TRBJ2-5
clone_size: few
v_call: TRBV19
d_call: .
cdr3_nt: TGTGCCAGTAGTCCTCGCGGGGGCCGGAAGACCCAGTACTTC
cdr3_aa: CASSPRGGRKTQYF

j_call: TRBJ2-5
clone_size: .
v_call: TRBV9
d_call: .
cdr3_nt: TGTGCCAGCAGCCCAACGACCGGAAGCGGATTTGCGGACTTC
cdr3_aa: CASSPTTGSGFADF

j_call: TRBJ1-2
clone_size: few
v_call: TRBV6-5
d_call: TRBD1
cdr3_nt: TGTGCCAGCATTCAACAGGGGAACTATGGCTACACCTTC
cdr3_aa: CASIQQGNYGYTF

j_call: TRBJ1-4
clone_size: .
v_call: TRBV7-2
d_call: .
cdr3_nt: TGTGCCAGCAGCTTAGGTGGCAGGAATGAAAAACTGTTTTTT
cdr3_aa: CASSLGGRNEKLFF

j_call: TRBJ2-7
clone_size: .
v_call: TRBV7-8
d_call: TRBD1
cdr3_nt: TGTGCCAGCAGCTTAAGGGACAGGGAGTACGAGCAGTACTTC
cdr3_aa: CASSLRDREYEQYF

j_call: TRBJ2-5
clone_size: .
v_call: TRBV3-1
d_call: .
cdr3_nt: TGTGCCAGCAGCCAAGCGGGGCAAGCACAAGAGACCCAGTACTTC
cdr3_aa: CASSQAGQAQETQYF

j_call: TRBJ1-5
clone_size: few
v_call: TRBV7-8
d_call: .
cdr3_nt: TGTGCCAGCAGCTTGGATGACAATCAGCCCCAGCATTTT
cdr3_aa: CASSLDDNQPQHF

j_call: TRBJ1-3
clone_size: .
v_call: TRBV12-3/TRBV12-4
d_call: .
cdr3_nt: TGTGCCATTGGTAGAAACACCATATATTTT
cdr3_aa: CAIGRNTIYF

j_call: TRBJ1-2
clone_size: .
v_call: TRBV9
d_call: TRBD1
cdr3_nt: TGTGCCAGCAGCCCAAGACAGGGGGCCTCTACTAAGTATGGCTACACCTTC
cdr3_aa: CASSPRQGASTKYGYTF

j_call: TRBJ2-7
clone_size: .
v_call: TRBV5-4
d_call: TRBD2
cdr3_nt: TGTGCCAGCAGCTTTAGCGGGAATTACGAGCAGTACTTC
cdr3_aa: CASSFSGNYEQYF

j_call: TRBJ1-1
clone_size: .
v_call: TRBV14
d_call: TRBD1
cdr3_nt: TGTGCCAGCATGAAACCGGGACAGGGACTGAACACTGAAGCTTTCTTT
cdr3_aa: CASMKPGQGLNTEAFF

j_call: TRBJ2-2
clone_size: .
v_call: TRBV7-3
d_call: .
cdr3_nt: TGTGCCAGCAGCCAAAAGGGCGGGGAGCTGTTTTTT
cdr3_aa: CASSQKGGELFF

j_call: TRBJ1-5
clone_size: few
v_call: TRBV5-5
d_call: TRBD1
cdr3_nt: TGTGCCAGCAGCCACGGACAGGGCTTCAATCAGCCCCAGCATTTT
cdr3_aa: CASSHGQGFNQPQHF

j_call: TRBJ1-3
clone_size: many
v_call: TRBV7-6
d_call: .
cdr3_nt: TGTGCCAGCAGCTCCGGGTCCTCTGGAAACACCATATATTTT
cdr3_aa: CASSSGSSGNTIYF

j_call: TRBJ1-1
clone_size: .
v_call: TRBV5-1
d_call: .
cdr3_nt: TGCGCCAGCAGCTTGTTAGGGATGGAGAACACTGAAGCTTTCTTT
cdr3_aa: CASSLLGMENTEAFF

j_call: TRBJ1-5
clone_size: .
v_call: TRBV2
d_call: .
cdr3_nt: TGCGCCAGCAGCCCCGGGTCCCGCAGCAATCAGCCCCAGCATTTT
cdr3_aa: CASSPGSRSNQPQHF

j_call: TRBJ1-6
clone_size: .
v_call: TRBV10-2
d_call: .
cdr3_nt: TGCGCCAGCAGTGAGTCGACCTCAGGGTATAATTCACCCCTCCACTTT
cdr3_aa: CASSESTSGYNSPLHF

j_call: TRBJ2-5
clone_size: few
v_call: TRBV29-1
d_call: .
cdr3_nt: TGCAGCTTACTGGGGGAGGCGCAAGAGACCCAGTACTTC
cdr3_aa: CSLLGEAQETQYF

j_call: TRBJ1-1
clone_size: .
v_call: TRBV5-8
d_call: .
cdr3_nt: TGTGCCAGCGGCTTCGGGGTTAACACTGAAGCTTTCTTT
cdr3_aa: CASGFGVNTEAFF

j_call: TRBJ1-1
clone_size: .
v_call: TRBV18
d_call: .
cdr3_nt: TGTGCCAGCTCGCCTCAGCGGGGAATTATGAACACTGAAGCTTTCTTT
cdr3_aa: CASSPQRGIMNTEAFF

j_call: TRBJ1-2
clone_size: .
v_call: TRBV28
d_call: TRBD1
cdr3_nt: TGTGCCAGCGGGGACAGGGTCTATGGCTACACCTTC
cdr3_aa: CASGDRVYGYTF

j_call: TRBJ2-7
clone_size: .
v_call: TRBV10-3
d_call: TRBD1
cdr3_nt: TGTGCCATCAGTGAGTCGACAGGGGACGAGCAGTACTTC
cdr3_aa: CAISESTGDEQYF

j_call: TRBJ1-6
clone_size: few
v_call: TRBV12-3/TRBV12-4
d_call: .
cdr3_nt: TGTGCCAGCAGACACCTAAGGGATTCACCCCTCCACTTT
cdr3_aa: CASRHLRDSPLHF

j_call: TRBJ2-7
clone_size: once
v_call: TRBV2
d_call: TRBD1
cdr3_nt: TGTGCCAGCACCTCCGACAGGGGCGGTTTCTACGAACAGTACTTC
cdr3_aa: CASTSDRGGFYEQYF

j_call: TRBJ1-1
clone_size: .
v_call: TRBV5-1
d_call: .
cdr3_nt: TGCGCCAGTACCGGGCCAGGGCAGGAGAACACTGAAGCTTTCTTT
cdr3_aa: CASTGPGQENTEAFF

j_call: TRBJ2-2
clone_size: few
v_call: TRBV20-1
d_call: .
cdr3_nt: TGCAGTGCTAGAGCCGGCCGGGAGCTGTTTTTT
cdr3_aa: CSARAGRELFF

j_call: TRBJ2-7
clone_size: .
v_call: TRBV5-6
d_call: .
cdr3_nt: TGTGCCAGCAGCTTGGAGGGCCTTATCCCATACGAGCAGTACTTC
cdr3_aa: CASSLEGLIPYEQYF

j_call: TRBJ2-7
clone_size: many
v_call: TRBV20-1
d_call: TRBD1
cdr3_nt: TGCAGTGCTACCCGGGACAGGGGGCACGAGCAGTACTTC
cdr3_aa: CSATRDRGHEQYF

j_call: TRBJ2-2
clone_size: .
v_call: TRBV20-1
d_call: .
cdr3_nt: TGCAGTGCCGGCACCGGGGAGCTGTTTTTT
cdr3_aa: CSAGTGELFF

j_call: TRBJ2-5
clone_size: once
v_call: TRBV7-8
d_call: TRBD2
cdr3_nt: TGTGCCAGCAGCTCCCGCAGAGCGGGGGATCAAGAGACCCAGTACTTC
cdr3_aa: CASSSRRAGDQETQYF

j_call: TRBJ2-2
clone_size: .
v_call: TRBV15
d_call: .
cdr3_nt: TGTGCCACCAGCAGACGGGACGGGGAGCTGTTTTTT
cdr3_aa: CATSRRDGELFF

j_call: TRBJ1-1
clone_size: .
v_call: TRBV27
d_call: .
cdr3_nt: TGTGCCAGCAGTCCCCCCAGGGGAGCGAACACTGAAGCTTTCTTT
cdr3_aa: CASSPPRGANTEAFF

j_call: TRBJ1-4
clone_size: once
v_call: TRBV28
d_call: .
cdr3_nt: TGTGCCAGCAGTTTGCGGGGAGAAAAACTGTTTTTT
cdr3_aa: CASSLRGEKLFF

j_call: TRBJ2-5
clone_size: .
v_call: TRBV4-1
d_call: .
cdr3_nt: TGCGCCAGCAGCCAAGTAGGGTTGGAGACCCAGTACTTC
cdr3_aa: CASSQVGLETQYF

j_call: TRBJ1-1
clone_size: .
v_call: TRBV29-1
d_call: .
cdr3_nt: TGCAGCGTTGAGGGGCTAGTGAACACTGAAGCTTTCTTT
cdr3_aa: CSVEGLVNTEAFF

j_call: TRBJ2-5
clone_size: once
v_call: TRBV10-1
d_call: TRBD2
cdr3_nt: TGTGCCAGCAGCCAAGCCCAGGCTAGCGGGTGGGAGACCCAGTACTTC
cdr3_aa: CASSQAQASGWETQYF

j_call: TRBJ2-5
clone_size: .
v_call: TRBV3-1
d_call: TRBD2
cdr3_nt: TGTGCCAGCAGCCAAGTAGGACTAGCCGGGACCCAGTACTTC
cdr3_aa: CASSQVGLAGTQYF

j_call: TRBJ1-5
clone_size: few
v_call: TRBV25-1
d_call: .
cdr3_nt: TGTGCCAGCAGTGAAGGGTGGGGCAATCAGCCCCAGCATTTT
cdr3_aa: CASSEGWGNQPQHF

j_call: TRBJ1-2
clone_size: many
v_call: TRBV10-2
d_call: .
cdr3_nt: TGCGCCAGCATGGGTCTAGAAACGAACTATGGCTACACCTTC
cdr3_aa: CASMGLETNYGYTF